The 2 T cell receptor beta chains in this list originate from one sample, sequenced in a study of cytomegalovirus exposure and HLA in healthy donors. The PCR made use of 60 Vbeta and 13 Jbeta primers. Measured with immunoSEQ multiplex PCR; TCRdb has only the in-frame clones, and not every one. This sample yields some 150,000 clones, of which 77% are seen a single time; approximately 1.5% belongs to the top ten. Specimen: PBMCs. These receptor sequences come from a female donor in good health and CMV-seronegative.

The CDR3 here is CASSSIGGLKEKLFF. The CDR3 DNA follows: TGTGCCAGCAGCTCTATAGGGGGCCTCAAGGAAAAACTGTTTTTT. The chain joins TRBV5-4 to TRBJ1-4; 7 positions agree with TRBD1. V dropped 3 bases and J dropped 8; count of bases not matched to a gene: 10. This CDR3 contains 15 residues. From germline, CDR1 is SGHNT and CDR2 YYREEE (reference sequence).

The rearrangement uses TRBV9 and TRBJ1-2; the D gene is possibly TRBD1 (6 bases). The CDR3 has 15 amino acids. CDR1 is SGDLS, CDR2 YYNGEE, per germline. V lost 0 bases to trimming and J lost 1 base, with 10 bases between them. CDR3 in amino acids: CASSVEGGGNYGYTF. The CDR3, as DNA: TGTGCCAGCAGCGTAGAGGGGGGGGGTAACTATGGCTACACCTTC.